A single sample gave rise to the 27 T cell receptor beta chains below, sequenced in a study of PD-1 blockade in classical Hodgkin lymphoma. The patients all showed relapse after autologous stem cell transplantation, while their brentuximab vedotin exposure varied. This table comes from immunoSEQ multiplex PCR, and its TCRdb copy is limited to in-frame clones, with some not included. Here the sample spans 90,000 to 95,000 clones, roughly nine tenths being singletons. The starting material was peripheral blood mononuclear cells (PBMCs), obtained before the second cycle of nivolumab. The receptors come from a human donor with classical Hodgkin lymphoma.

This clone was observed a single time. V and J are TRBV18 and TRBJ2-2; D gene unclear. The CDR3 spans 14 residues. Trimming took 2 bases from V and 2 from J, leaving 6 bases between them. In germline, CDR1 is KGHSH, CDR2 LQKENI. CDR3 in DNA: TGTGCCAGCTCACCAGGCAGTAACACCGGGGAGCTGTTTTTT. It translates to CASSPGSNTGELFF.

V and J are TRBV13 and TRBJ2-3; 10 nucleotides match TRBD2. This CDR3 spans 16 amino acids. With 0 bases clipped from V and 3 bases from J, the junction kept 3 bases outside the gene matches. The germline gives CDR1 PRHDT, CDR2 FYEKMQ (reference sequence). In DNA, the CDR3 is TGTGCCAGCAGCTTAGGATTACTAGCGGGAACAGATACGCAGTATTTT. Its translation: CASSLGLLAGTDTQYF. Based on the CDR3 plus reference TRBV13 and TRBJ2-3, the full variable domain is AAGVIQSPRHLIKEKRETATLKCYPIPRHDTVYWYQQGPGQDPQFLISFYEKMQSDKGSIPDRFSAQQFSDYHSELNMSSLELGDSALYFCASSLGLLAGTDTQYFGPGTRLTVL.

The genes are TRBV29-1 and TRBJ2-7; 10 positions agree with TRBD1. The CDR3 sequence is 15 residues long. The V segment lost 0 bases and the J segment 2 bases; nucleotides outside the gene matches: 4. Germline V gene lookup returns CDR1 SQVTM and CDR2 ANQGSEA. CDR3 sequence (DNA): TGCAGCGTTGAAGAGTCCGGGACAGGGGCCTACGAGCAGTACTTC. This codes for CSVEESGTGAYEQYF.

The rearrangement links TRBV27 to TRBJ1-2, with 7 bases identical to TRBD1. Trimming at V came to 3 bases and at J to 4 bases, leaving 11 bases not matched to a gene. Germline CDR1 MNHEY, CDR2 SMNVEV (reference sequence). This CDR3 is 16 amino acids long. CDR3 nucleotide sequence: TGTGCCAGCAGTTTGGGTTTTAGGGGGCCGGTCTATGGCTACACCTTC. It translates to CASSLGFRGPVYGYTF.

The chain has TRBV15 and TRBJ1-3; the match to TRBD1 covers 7 bases. The germline V gene has CDR1 LNHNV and CDR2 YYDKDF (reference sequence). The CDR3 loop spans 14 amino acids. V dropped 1 base and J dropped 4; count of bases not matched to a gene: 1. The CDR3: CATSRGTGGNTIYF. The CDR3 DNA reads as TGTGCCACCAGCAGAGGGACAGGAGGAAACACCATATATTTT. Variable domain in full (rest from reference TRBV15 and TRBJ1-3): DAMVIQNPRYQVTQFGKPVTLSCSQTLNHNVMYWYQQKSSQAPKLLFHYYDKDFNNEADTPDNFQSRRPNTSFCFLDIRSPGLGDTAMYLCATSRGTGGNTIYFGEGSWLTVV.

The gene calls are TRBV21-1 and TRBJ2-7; the table's D gene call, TRBD1, was not cross checked with the DNA. TRBV21-1 is a listed pseudogene. The CDR3 length is 20 residues. CDR3 sequence (DNA): TGTGCCAGCAGCAAAGTTCCTCCGGGACAGGGGGGACCGAGCTCCTACGAGCAGTACTTC. Translated, it gives CASSKVPPGQGGPSSYEQYF.

This sequence joins TRBV11-2 and TRBJ2-7; no clear D gene. This CDR3 is 13 amino acids long. Between the trimmed V and J ends, which lost 5 bases and 1 base, there was a span of 9 bases. Germline V gene lookup returns CDR1 SGHAT and CDR2 FQNNGV. The CDR3 DNA sequence: TGTGCCAGCAGCCCCCCCGGTTCCTACGAGCAGTACTTC. The encoded protein is CASSPPGSYEQYF.

The chain has TRBV18 and TRBJ2-3; no definite D call. This CDR3 comprises 16 residues. Deletions cut 0 bases from V and 3 bases from J, with 13 bases between. Looked up from germline, CDR1 is KGHSH and CDR2 is LQKENI. The CDR3 DNA is TGTGCCAGCTCACCACCGGGTAGGGTAAGGACAGATACGCAGTATTTT. It encodes CASSPPGRVRTDTQYF.

The rearrangement links TRBV7-8 to TRBJ2-1, with TRBD2 as a possible D gene (6 bases). This CDR3 is built from 15 residues. Germline V gives CDR1 SGHVS, CDR2 FQNEAQ. Trimming took 6 bases from V and 5 from J, leaving 17 bases between them. The CDR3 sequence is CASRGTGRIDNEQFF. The CDR3 DNA follows: TGTGCCAGCAGAGGAACGGGGAGGATCGACAATGAGCAGTTCTTC.

V and J are TRBV11-2 and TRBJ1-3; no firm D call. The CDR3 is made up of 14 amino acids. The ends were cut back, 2 bases at V and 8 bases at J, with 13 bases in the middle. Per germline, CDR1 SGHAT and CDR2 FQNNGV. CDR3 sequence (DNA): TGTGCCAGCAGCTTATTGGCTGGGAAGCACACCATATATTTT. Its protein is CASSLLAGKHTIYF.

This clone was found once. The rearrangement joins TRBV6-5 to TRBJ1-2, with TRBD1 as a possible D gene (6 bases). Germline CDR1 MNHEY, CDR2 SVGAGI. V lost 8 bases to trimming and J lost 0 bases, with 16 bases between them. The CDR3 covers 15 residues. This chain's CDR3 is CASAFQQGANYGYTF. The CDR3, as DNA: TGTGCCAGCGCCTTCCAACAGGGTGCTAACTATGGCTACACCTTC.

The chain has TRBV28 and TRBJ2-2, with D unclear. Germline V gene lookup returns CDR1 MDHEN and CDR2 SYDVKM. Trimming stripped 3 bases from V and 0 bases from J, with 23 bases between. This CDR3 is built from 20 residues. DNA of the CDR3: TGTGCCAGCAGTTTTTCCTTCTGGGGTATGTCGCGGTCGAACACCGGGGAGCTGTTTTTT. Residues: CASSFSFWGMSRSNTGELFF.

A single count supports this clone. This chain joins TRBV11-2 and TRBJ1-6; D unclear. The germline V gene has CDR1 SGHAT and CDR2 FQNNGV. The CDR3 contains 13 residues. V lost 0 bases to trimming and J lost 6 bases, with 3 bases between them. The CDR3 region has the DNA TGTGCCAGCAGCTTAGAACCTAATTCACCCCTCCACTTT. The encoded protein is CASSLEPNSPLHF.

This rearrangement joins TRBV6-6 to TRBJ1-5; TRBD1 matches 7 bases. Trimming cost V 4 bases and J 1 base; bases outside gene matches: 7. The CDR3 has 16 amino acids. The V gene's germline CDR1 is MNHNY and CDR2 SVGAGI (reference sequence). The CDR3 sequence: CASSLHLRGSNQPQHF. In nucleotides, the CDR3 is TGTGCCAGCAGTTTACACCTCAGGGGGAGCAATCAGCCCCAGCATTTT.

The rearrangement joins TRBV4-1 to TRBJ1-5; D remains ambiguous. The CDR3 loop spans 15 amino acids. Germline assignment: CDR1 MGHRA and CDR2 YSYEKL. V gave up 5 bases and J gave up 7 bases, with 18 bases separating them. The CDR3 loop is CASSFDSAAAQPQHF. As DNA, the CDR3 is TGCGCCAGCAGCTTCGATTCCGCGGCGGCACAGCCCCAGCATTTT.

Regarding this clone: Relative to the germline gene, one junction end is altered; a read error may explain this. The chain links TRBV7-7 to TRBJ2-2, with D possibly matching TRBD1 (6 bases). This CDR3 has 14 amino acids. CDR1 is SSHAT and CDR2 is FNYEAQ in the germline V gene (reference sequence). The CDR3 nucleotides read TGTGCTAGCAGCTTTGCAGGGGCCACCGGGGAGCTGTTTTTT. It translates to CASSFAGATGELFF.

The J gene is TRBJ2-1, the V gene TRBV7-6; D may match TRBD1 or TRBD2 (5 bases each). Germline V gives CDR1 SGHVS, CDR2 FNYEAQ. The ends were cut back, 3 bases at V and 4 bases at J, with 13 bases in the middle. CDR3 size: 15 residues. The CDR3 DNA follows: TGTGCCAGCAGCTTCGGGACCACGGGGTACAATGAGCAGTTCTTC. Translating gives CASSFGTTGYNEQFF.

This clone was picked up one time. The rearrangement links TRBV7-2 to TRBJ2-7, with TRBD2 matching over 7 bases. This CDR3 is built from 15 residues. V gave up 4 bases and J gave up 3 bases; unmatched junction bases: 9. Germline values: CDR1 SGHTA, CDR2 FQGNSA. The CDR3 sequence is CASSYPLAVDYEQYF. The DNA for the CDR3 is TGTGCCAGCAGCTACCCCCTAGCGGTAGACTACGAGCAGTACTTC.

The gene calls are TRBV18 and TRBJ2-7, with TRBD1 matching over 7 bases. Germline lookup yields CDR1 KGHSH and CDR2 LQKENI. This CDR3 region has 15 residues. Trimming removed 6 bases from V and 4 bases from J; junction bases left unmatched: 12. As DNA, the CDR3 is TGTGCCAGCTCCCCCACCCGCGACAGGGTATACGAGCAGTACTTC. This codes for CASSPTRDRVYEQYF.

The CDR3 reads CASSLRGTSGNTIYF. The CDR3 region has the DNA TGTGCCAGCAGCTTAAGGGGTACCTCTGGAAACACCATATATTTT. V and J are TRBV7-6 and TRBJ1-3, with D perhaps matching TRBD1 (5 bases). Per the germline V gene, CDR1 is SGHVS and CDR2 is FNYEAQ. V was cut by 2 bases and J by 0 bases, with 8 bases left in between. There are 15 residues in the CDR3.

This CDR3 reads CASSQETLAGGPGTQYF. The CDR3 DNA reads TGCGCCAGCAGCCAAGAAACCCTAGCGGGAGGGCCGGGTACGCAGTATTTT. The chain employs TRBV4-1 and TRBJ2-3, with 12 bases identical to TRBD2. The germline V gene encodes CDR1 MGHRA and CDR2 YSYEKL. The CDR3 is made up of 17 amino acids. The J segment lost 8 bases and the V segment lost 0 bases, leaving 9 bases of the junction unmatched.

This clone was detected only a few times. The J gene is TRBJ1-1, the V gene TRBV9, with TRBD1 matching 8 bases. CDR3 length equals 16 residues. After removal of 4 bases from V and 4 bases from J, the junction contained 12 bases not matched to a gene. Germline loops: CDR1 SGDLS, CDR2 YYNGEE. In DNA form, the CDR3 reads TGTGCCAGCAGCCCAGGGGACAGGTTAAGAGGCACTGAAGCTTTCTTT. Translation: CASSPGDRLRGTEAFF.

The V and J genes are TRBV19 and TRBJ2-1; the D gene is possibly TRBD2 (6 bases). Trimming took off 6 bases at V and 7 bases at J, with 19 bases between the two ends. The germline V gene encodes CDR1 LNHDA and CDR2 SQIVND (reference sequence). The CDR3 is 15 amino acids. Here the CDR3 reads CASRVDREHVNEQFF. The DNA for the CDR3 is TGTGCCAGTAGGGTGGACCGGGAGCACGTGAATGAGCAGTTCTTC.

V gene TRBV4-1 combines with J gene TRBJ2-7, with 7 bases matching TRBD1. V lost 1 base to trimming and J lost 5 bases; unmatched junction nucleotides: 5. The CDR3 is 14 amino acids. Germline V gives CDR1 MGHRA, CDR2 YSYEKL. The CDR3 sequence is CASSQAKGAHEQYF. DNA for the CDR3: TGCGCCAGCAGCCAAGCTAAGGGGGCTCACGAGCAGTACTTC.

In its sample, this clone was seen once. CDR3 DNA: TGTGCCAGCAGCTTTCCAGCGGGATCAAATGAGCAGTTCTTC. This translates into CASSFPAGSNEQFF. The rearrangement joins TRBV13 to TRBJ2-1; 7 nucleotides line up with TRBD2. With 3 bases clipped from V and 7 bases from J, the junction kept 6 bases outside the gene matches. Germline lookup yields CDR1 PRHDT and CDR2 FYEKMQ (reference sequence). The CDR3 is 14 residues long.

The sample holds a few counts of this clone. This chain uses TRBV19 with TRBJ1-2, with D hard to call. Germline CDR1 is LNHDA and CDR2 is SQIVND (reference sequence). The CDR3 totals 13 residues. Between the trimmed V and J ends, which lost 3 bases and 7 bases, there was a span of 12 bases. The CDR3, as DNA: TGTGCCAGTAGTATGGTCGGCCGAGCTGGCTACACCTTC. Encoded protein: CASSMVGRAGYTF.

A few counts support this clone. CDR3 bases: TGTGCCAGCAGCCAAGACACTTTTGCCTATGGCTACACCTTC. Protein: CASSQDTFAYGYTF. The chain recombines TRBV4-2 with TRBJ1-2; D unclear. The CDR3 extends over 14 amino acids. Per the germline V gene, CDR1 is LGHNA and CDR2 is YNFKEQ. V lost 0 bases and J 4 bases, leaving 9 bases between the germline ends.